This entry features one TCR beta chain sequence. TCRdb recomputed calls from the RT-PCR reads with MiXCR, one row per CDR3 protein. The repertoire includes some 570,000 distinct CDR3 sequences, about 10% of them detected once, and approximately 9.9% sits in the top ten. This entry belongs to a study of response to subunit inactivated influenza vaccine. The CDR3 sequence is 15 residues long. With V trimmed by 4 bases and J by 4 bases, 6 bases remained unmatched. Germline V gives CDR1 MGHRA, CDR2 YSYEKL. This sample also belongs to another study, concerning T cells expressing NK-cell markers. This second report adds: TCR beta cDNA was made by 5'RACE template switching with UMIs. Repertoires of TCR beta were obtained from T cells sorted as CD3+CD56+NKG2C+, CD3+CD56+NKG2C- and CD3+CD56-NKG2C+. In a group of several donors, dominant NKG2C+ clonotypes represented 1.0-7.0% of CD8+ T cells. For a few donors, these clonotypes were likewise the leading ones in the CD3+CD56-NKG2C+ fraction.

The clonotype comes from a man aged 45-65 years who received an inactivated influenza vaccine. V gene TRBV4-1 combines with J gene TRBJ2-4; 8 bases fit TRBD1. The material sequenced was PBMCs from blood, taken on the day of vaccination. In nucleotides, the CDR3 is TGCGCCAGCAGCCGAGTGGGACAGGTGAAAAACATTCAGTACTTC. Translated: CASSRVGQVKNIQYF.